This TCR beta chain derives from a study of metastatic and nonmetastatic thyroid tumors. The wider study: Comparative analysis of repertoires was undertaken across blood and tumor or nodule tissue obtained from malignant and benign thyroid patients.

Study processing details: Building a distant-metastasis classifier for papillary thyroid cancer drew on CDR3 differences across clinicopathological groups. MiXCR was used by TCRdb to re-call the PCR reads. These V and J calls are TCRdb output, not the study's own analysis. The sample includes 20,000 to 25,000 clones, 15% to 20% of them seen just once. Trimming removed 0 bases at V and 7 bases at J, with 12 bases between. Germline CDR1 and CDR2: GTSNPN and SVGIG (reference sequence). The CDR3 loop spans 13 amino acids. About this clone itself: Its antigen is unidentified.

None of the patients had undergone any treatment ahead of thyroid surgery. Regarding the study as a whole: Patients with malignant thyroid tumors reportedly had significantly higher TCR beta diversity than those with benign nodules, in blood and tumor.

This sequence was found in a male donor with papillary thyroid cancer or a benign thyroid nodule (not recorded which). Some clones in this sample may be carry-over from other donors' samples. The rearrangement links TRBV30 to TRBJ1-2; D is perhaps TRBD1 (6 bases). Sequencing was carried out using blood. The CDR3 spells CAWSVGGAAGYTF. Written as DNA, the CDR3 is TGTGCCTGGAGTGTTGGGGGCGCGGCTGGCTACACCTTC.